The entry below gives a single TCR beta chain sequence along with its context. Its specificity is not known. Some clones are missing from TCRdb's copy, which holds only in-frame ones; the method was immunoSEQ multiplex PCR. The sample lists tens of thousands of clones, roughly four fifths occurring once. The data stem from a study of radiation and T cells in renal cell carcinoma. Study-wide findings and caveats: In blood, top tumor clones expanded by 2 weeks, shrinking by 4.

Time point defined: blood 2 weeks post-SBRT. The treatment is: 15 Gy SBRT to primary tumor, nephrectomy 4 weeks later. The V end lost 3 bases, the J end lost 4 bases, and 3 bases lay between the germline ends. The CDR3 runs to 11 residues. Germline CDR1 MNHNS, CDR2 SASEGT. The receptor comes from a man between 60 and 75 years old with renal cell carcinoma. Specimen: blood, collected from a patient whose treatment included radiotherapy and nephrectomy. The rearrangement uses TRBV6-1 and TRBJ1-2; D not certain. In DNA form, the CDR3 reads TGTGCCAGCAGTGATGTCTATGGCTACACCTTC. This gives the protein CASSDVYGYTF.